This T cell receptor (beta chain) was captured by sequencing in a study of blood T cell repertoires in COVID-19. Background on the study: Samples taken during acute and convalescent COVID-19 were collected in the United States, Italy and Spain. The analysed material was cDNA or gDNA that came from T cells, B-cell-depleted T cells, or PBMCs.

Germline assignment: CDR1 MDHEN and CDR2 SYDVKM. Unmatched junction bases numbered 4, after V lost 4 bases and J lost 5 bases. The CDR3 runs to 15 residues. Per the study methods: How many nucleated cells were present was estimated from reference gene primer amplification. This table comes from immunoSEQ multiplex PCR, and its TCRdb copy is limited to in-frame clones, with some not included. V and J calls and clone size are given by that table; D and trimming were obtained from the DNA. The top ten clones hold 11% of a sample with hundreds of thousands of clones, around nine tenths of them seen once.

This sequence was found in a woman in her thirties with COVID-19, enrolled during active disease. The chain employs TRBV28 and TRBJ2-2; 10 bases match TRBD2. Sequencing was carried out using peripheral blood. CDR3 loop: CASSWASGSTGELFF. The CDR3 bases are TGTGCCAGCAGTTGGGCTAGCGGGAGTACCGGGGAGCTGTTTTTT.